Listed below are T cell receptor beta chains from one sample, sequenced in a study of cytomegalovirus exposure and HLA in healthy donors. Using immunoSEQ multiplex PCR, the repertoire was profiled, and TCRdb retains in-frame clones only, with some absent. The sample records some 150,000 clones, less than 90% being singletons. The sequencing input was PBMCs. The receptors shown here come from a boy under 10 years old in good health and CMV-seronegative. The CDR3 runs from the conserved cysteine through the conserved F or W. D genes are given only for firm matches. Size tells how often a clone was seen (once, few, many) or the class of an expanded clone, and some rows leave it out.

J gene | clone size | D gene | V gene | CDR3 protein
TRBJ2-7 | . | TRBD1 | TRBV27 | CASRYGTGTYEQYF
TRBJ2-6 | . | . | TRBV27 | CASSHFSGANVLTF
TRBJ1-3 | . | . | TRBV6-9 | CASPKFGLEYTIYF
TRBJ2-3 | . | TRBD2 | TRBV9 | CASSGAGLHSDTQYF
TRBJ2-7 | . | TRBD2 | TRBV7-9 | CSLTGGSHEQYF
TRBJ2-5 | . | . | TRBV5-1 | CASSPPGLARRETQYF
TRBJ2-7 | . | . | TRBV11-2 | CASSYASSYEQYF
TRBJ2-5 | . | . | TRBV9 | CASSVGSGEETQYF
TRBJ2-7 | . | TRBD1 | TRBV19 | CASSMYRGPYEQYF
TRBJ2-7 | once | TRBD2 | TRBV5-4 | CASSSSGASFSYEQYF
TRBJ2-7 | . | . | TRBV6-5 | CASGLARGYEQYF
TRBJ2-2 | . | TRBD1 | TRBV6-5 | CASSYTGGNTGELFF
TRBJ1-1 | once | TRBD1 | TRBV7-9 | CASSVTGQKNTEAFF
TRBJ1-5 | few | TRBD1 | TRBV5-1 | CASSRAGGAEQPQHF
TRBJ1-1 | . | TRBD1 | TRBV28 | CASSLDRVRTEAFF
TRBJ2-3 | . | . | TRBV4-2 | CASSQDYPFTTDTQYF
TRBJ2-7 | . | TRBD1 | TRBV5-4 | CASSLGDSKYF
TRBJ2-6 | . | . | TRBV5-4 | CASSRRGSGANVLTF
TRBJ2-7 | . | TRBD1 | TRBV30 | CAWSAPGTAISSYEQYF
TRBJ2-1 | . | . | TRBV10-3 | CATLEVLGDEQFF
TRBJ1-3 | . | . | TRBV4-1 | CASSQEGGTSGNTIYF
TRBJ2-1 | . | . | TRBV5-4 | CASSNQGHNEQFF
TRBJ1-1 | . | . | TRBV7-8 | CASSFLPRDRAFF
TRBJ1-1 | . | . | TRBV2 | CASSVIQAQGSEAFF
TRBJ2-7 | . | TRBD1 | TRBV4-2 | CASSLMTGGYYEQYF
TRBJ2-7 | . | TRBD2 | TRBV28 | CASTPPGTSRRSSYEQYF
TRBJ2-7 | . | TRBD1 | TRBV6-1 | CASSEVGDRGRVGARSHEQYF
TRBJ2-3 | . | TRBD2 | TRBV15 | CATSRVAGEDTQYF
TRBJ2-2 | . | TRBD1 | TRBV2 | CASRRDRGSAGELFF
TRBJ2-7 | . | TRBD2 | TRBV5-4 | CASSFGGRFYEQYF
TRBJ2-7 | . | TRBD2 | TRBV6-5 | CASAPRSGGYEQYF
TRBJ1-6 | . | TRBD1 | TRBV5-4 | CASSSPGTDNSPLHF
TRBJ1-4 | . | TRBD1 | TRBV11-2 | CASSARGTGDEKLFF
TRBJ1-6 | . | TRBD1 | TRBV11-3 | CASTPTGNNSPLHF
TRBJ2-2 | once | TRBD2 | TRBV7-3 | CASSRGGIPGELFF
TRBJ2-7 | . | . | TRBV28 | CASSLFPSRYYEQYF
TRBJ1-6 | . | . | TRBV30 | CAWSPPKVGPGNSPLHF
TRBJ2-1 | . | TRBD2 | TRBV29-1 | CSVPGGGRGGEQFF
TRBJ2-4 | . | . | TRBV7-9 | CASSLAGGQKEAIQYF
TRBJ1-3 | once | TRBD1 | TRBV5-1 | CASSLMGQGNSGNTIYF
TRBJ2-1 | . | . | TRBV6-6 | CASSKGVVVWNEQFF
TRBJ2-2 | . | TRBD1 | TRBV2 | CASRGQGLGSGELFF